Below, 25 T cell receptor beta chains from the same sample are listed, as sequenced in a study of cytomegalovirus exposure and HLA in healthy donors. PCR was performed using 60 Vbeta and 13 Jbeta primers. Assay: immunoSEQ multiplex PCR; the TCRdb copy retains only in-frame clones and omits some. The repertoire includes 95,000 to 150,000 clones, over 70% of them detected once, and 1.2% sits in the top ten. The material sequenced was PBMCs. The source of these receptors is a female donor in good health and CMV-seronegative.

The chain combines TRBV27 with TRBJ2-5; possibly TRBD1 for D (5 bases). V was clipped by 5 bases and J by 1 base, with 14 bases between them. The CDR3 extends over 15 amino acids. Per the germline V gene, CDR1 is MNHEY and CDR2 is SMNVEV (reference sequence). Here the CDR3 DNA reads TGTGCCAGCAGTCCTCGGCAGGGCACCCAAGAGACCCAGTACTTC. Residues: CASSPRQGTQETQYF.

This chain links TRBV7-9 with TRBJ2-7; D ambiguous. Germline V lookup: CDR1 SEHNR, CDR2 FQNEAQ (reference sequence). CDR3 length equals 15 residues. Trimming cost V 4 bases and J 3 bases, with 16 bases left between them. The CDR3, as DNA: TGTGCCAGCAGCTACCGCCCACTACCGGGCTACGAGCAGTACTTC. This encodes CASSYRPLPGYEQYF.

V usage is TRBV7-7 and J usage is TRBJ2-1; the D is unclear. In germline, CDR1 is SSHAT, CDR2 FNYEAQ (reference sequence). V lost 3 bases and J lost 7, with 10 bases in between. The CDR3 covers 13 residues. The DNA of the CDR3 is TGTGCCAGCAGCTTTACCGCTAAGAATGAGCAGTTCTTC. The encoded protein is CASSFTAKNEQFF.

V usage is TRBV2 and J usage is TRBJ1-1, with D perhaps matching TRBD1 (5 bases). The CDR3 totals 13 residues. Trimming left V 4 bases short and J 4 bases short, with 10 bases between. Germline V gene lookup returns CDR1 SNHLY and CDR2 FYNNEI. The CDR3 DNA sequence: TGTGCCAGCAGTGTGGAGGGGAGCACTGAAGCTTTCTTT. This gives the protein CASSVEGSTEAFF.

The chain has TRBV5-6 and TRBJ1-2, with D maybe TRBD1 (6 bases). Trimming removed 1 base at V and 8 bases at J, with 12 bases between. CDR3 length: 13 amino acids. Germline V gives CDR1 SGHDT, CDR2 YYEEEE. CDR3 bases: TGTGCCAGCAGCTTGCGGGGGGCGCAGGGCTACACCTTC. Translated: CASSLRGAQGYTF.

This clone was seen a handful of times. The J gene is TRBJ2-3, the V gene TRBV5-1; tentative D call: TRBD2 (6 bases). CDR3 length: 14 amino acids. In germline, CDR1 is SGHRS, CDR2 YFSETQ. The V end lost 5 bases, the J end lost 6 bases, and 16 bases lay between the germline ends. CDR3 loop: CASRQTSSQDTQYF. In DNA, the CDR3 is TGCGCCAGCAGGCAGACTAGTTCCCAGGATACGCAGTATTTT.

The chain recombines TRBV7-9 with TRBJ2-1; TRBD2 matches 9 bases. Germline CDR1 and CDR2: SEHNR and FQNEAQ (reference sequence). V shed 2 bases and J 5 bases; nucleotides not matched to a gene: 16. The CDR3 loop spans 19 amino acids. The CDR3 here is CASSLRLAAARTKNNEQFF. The CDR3, as DNA: TGTGCCAGCAGCTTAAGACTAGCGGCCGCTCGCACAAAAAACAATGAGCAGTTCTTC.

The chain has TRBV29-1 and TRBJ2-1, with 9 bases identical to TRBD1. CDR1 is SQVTM, CDR2 ANQGSEA, per germline. The V gene end was trimmed by 7 bases and the J gene end by 7 bases; junction bases not matched to a gene: 14. This CDR3 spans 15 amino acids. DNA of the CDR3: TGCAGCGCCCAGGATACAGGGGGCTCCGGGAATGAGCAGTTCTTC. This sequence encodes CSAQDTGGSGNEQFF.

This clone showed up just a few times. This chain joins TRBV19 and TRBJ2-3; 13 positions agree with TRBD2. The CDR3 consists of 16 residues. J was trimmed by 6 bases and V by 5 bases; bases with no gene match: 8. Looked up from germline, CDR1 is LNHDA and CDR2 is SQIVND (reference sequence). The CDR3 region is CASSSRTSGSLDTQYF. The CDR3 coding sequence is TGTGCCAGTAGTTCGCGGACTAGCGGGAGTTTGGATACGCAGTATTTT.

In nucleotides, the CDR3 is TGTGCCACCGGCCAGGGGGGCACCTACGAGCAGTACTTC. Its translation: CATGQGGTYEQYF. The chain joins TRBV21-1 to TRBJ2-7; the table gives TRBD1 as D, unverified against the DNA. TRBV21-1 is termed a pseudogene. The CDR3 spans 13 residues.

This rearrangement joins TRBV30 to TRBJ2-7; D is undetermined. Looked up from germline, CDR1 is GTSNPN and CDR2 is SVGIG (reference sequence). This CDR3 is 16 amino acids long. CDR3 in DNA: TGTGCTTTCGTGGAAGATCTGACAAAAAGCTCCTACGAGCAGTACTTC. Translation gives CAFVEDLTKSSYEQYF.

The rearrangement joins TRBV6-6 to TRBJ1-1; 7 bases agree with TRBD1. Trimming removed 5 bases from V and 5 bases from J; junction bases left unmatched: 11. The CDR3 spans 15 residues. Germline CDR1 is MNHNY and CDR2 is SVGAGI (reference sequence). CDR3 in DNA: TGTGCCAGCAGTGCGAACAGGGGAAGCGGAACTGAAGCTTTCTTT. Protein sequence: CASSANRGSGTEAFF.

The gene calls are TRBV10-2 and TRBJ2-5; maybe TRBD2 (6 bases). The CDR3 runs 14 residues. Trimming shortened V by 5 bases and J by 5 bases, and 15 bases separated the two germline ends. The germline V gene has CDR1 WSHSY and CDR2 SAAADI. In DNA form, the CDR3 reads TGCGCCAGCAGTCCGGGACTCGCGTCCGAGACCCAGTACTTC. Translated: CASSPGLASETQYF.

The chain couples TRBV12-5 to TRBJ1-1; a possible D gene is TRBD1 (5 bases). The CDR3 has 13 amino acids. The V gene lost 3 bases and the J gene lost 11 bases, with 16 bases spanning the gap. Germline assignment: CDR1 LGHNT and CDR2 FRNRAP. CDR3 bases: TGTGCTAGTGGTTTTTTTGGAAGGCAGGGCGCTTTCTTT. Translating gives CASGFFGRQGAFF.

This chain joins TRBV5-1 and TRBJ2-1, with D maybe TRBD2 (5 bases). Germline CDR1 SGHRS, CDR2 YFSETQ. The CDR3 is 15 residues long. Between the trimmed V and J ends, which lost 0 bases and 6 bases, there was a span of 13 bases. CDR3 residues: CASSLVLASGNEQFF. The CDR3 bases are TGCGCCAGCAGCTTGGTATTAGCCAGCGGCAATGAGCAGTTCTTC.

In its sample, this clone was seen once. The chain is built from TRBV4-1 and TRBJ1-2; D gene ambiguous. Germline CDR1 and CDR2: MGHRA and YSYEKL. CDR3 length: 14 residues. V was clipped by 0 bases and J by 5 bases, with 10 bases between them. The CDR3 nucleotides are TGCGCCAGCAGCCAAGATCCAGCGGGGTATGGCTACACCTTC. Translated: CASSQDPAGYGYTF.

The V gene is TRBV4-1, the J gene TRBJ1-2; no firm D call. Trimming took off 3 bases at V and 2 bases at J, with 13 bases between the two ends. This CDR3 spans 15 amino acids. Germline V lookup: CDR1 MGHRA, CDR2 YSYEKL. The CDR3 is CASSHYTAGNYGYTF. The CDR3, as DNA: TGCGCCAGCAGCCACTATACGGCGGGGAACTATGGCTACACCTTC.

The V and J genes are TRBV4-2 and TRBJ1-5; 8 nucleotides agree with TRBD1. V lost 0 bases and J lost 7; bases outside the gene matches: 2. CDR3 length equals 14 residues. Germline loops: CDR1 LGHNA, CDR2 YNFKEQ. The CDR3 reads CASSQETGDQPQHF. CDR3 nucleotides: TGTGCCAGCAGCCAAGAGACAGGGGACCAGCCCCAGCATTTT.

On this clone itself: The junction departs from the called germline gene at one end, perhaps through a read error. The V call is TRBV20-1, the J call TRBJ1-5; D is unclear. Germline lookup yields CDR1 DFQATT and CDR2 SNEGSKA (reference sequence). The CDR3 sequence is 11 residues long. This chain's CDR3 is CSAENDQSQHF. For the CDR3, the DNA is TGCAGTGCTGAAAATGATCAGTCCCAGCATTTT.

The chain combines TRBV27 with TRBJ2-7; TRBD2 matches 7 bases. V was pared by 5 bases and J by 0 bases, with 10 bases of the junction left unmatched. Per germline, CDR1 MNHEY and CDR2 SMNVEV (reference sequence). The length of the CDR3 is 16 residues. CDR3 in DNA: TGTGCCAGCAGTCCGTCGACTAGCTGGAGCTCCTACGAGCAGTACTTC. The encoded protein is CASSPSTSWSSYEQYF.

The CDR3 spells CASKTGTRFSYEQYF. As DNA, the CDR3 is TGCGCCAGCAAAACCGGGACTAGATTCTCCTACGAGCAGTACTTC. The chain joins TRBV5-1 to TRBJ2-7, with TRBD2 identical over 8 bases. V shed 6 bases, J shed 0 bases, and the junction held 8 bases outside the gene matches. Germline-derived CDR1 and CDR2 are SGHRS and YFSETQ. This CDR3 contains 15 residues.

This clone has just a few counts. The genes are TRBV10-1 and TRBJ2-1, with TRBD1 matching over 11 bases. The CDR3 is 14 amino acids. V lost 8 bases to trimming and J lost 8 bases; unmatched junction nucleotides: 8. In germline, CDR1 is WNHNN, CDR2 SYGVQD (reference sequence). For the CDR3, the DNA is TGCGCCAGCTCCGGACAGGGGGCATCTGATGAGCAGTTCTTC. It is translated as CASSGQGASDEQFF.

In its sample, this clone was seen once. CDR3 DNA: TGTGCCAGCAGTGAATGGGGGCAAAACATTCAGTACTTC. Its translation is CASSEWGQNIQYF. The gene calls are TRBV6-1 and TRBJ2-4, with D possibly TRBD1 on 6 matching bases. V lost 2 bases and J 5 bases, leaving 7 bases between the germline ends. CDR1 is MNHNS and CDR2 is SASEGT in the germline V gene. The CDR3 has 13 residues.

V gene TRBV6-1 combines with J gene TRBJ1-2; D ambiguous. The CDR3 loop spans 11 amino acids. V was trimmed by 2 bases and J by 7 bases, leaving 5 bases between them. The germline V gene encodes CDR1 MNHNS and CDR2 SASEGT. The DNA for the CDR3 is TGTGCCAGCAGTGAATTCCGTGGCTACACCTTC. As protein: CASSEFRGYTF.

The gene calls are TRBV6-5 and TRBJ2-7; tentatively, D is TRBD1 (6 bases). V shed 2 bases and J shed 2 bases, with 10 bases lying between them. CDR1 and CDR2 (germline): MNHEY, SVGAGI. This CDR3 has 14 residues. The CDR3 is CASSYTRGTYEQYF. The CDR3 nucleotides are TGTGCCAGCAGTTACACAAGGGGGACCTACGAGCAGTACTTC.